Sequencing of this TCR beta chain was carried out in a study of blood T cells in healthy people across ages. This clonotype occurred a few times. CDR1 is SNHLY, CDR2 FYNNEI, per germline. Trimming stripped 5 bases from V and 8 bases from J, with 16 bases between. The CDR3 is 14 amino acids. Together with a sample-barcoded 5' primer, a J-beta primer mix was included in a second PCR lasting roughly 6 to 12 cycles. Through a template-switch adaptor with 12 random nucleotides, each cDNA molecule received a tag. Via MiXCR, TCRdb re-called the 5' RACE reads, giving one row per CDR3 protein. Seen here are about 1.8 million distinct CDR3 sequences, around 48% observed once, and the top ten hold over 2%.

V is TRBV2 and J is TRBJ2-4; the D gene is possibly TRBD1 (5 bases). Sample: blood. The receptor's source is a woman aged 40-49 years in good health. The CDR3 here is CASSNRPGDDIQYF. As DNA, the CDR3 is TGTGCCAGCAGTAACAGGCCGGGTGATGACATTCAGTACTTC.